This T cell receptor beta chain was recovered during a study of technical replicates of blood from a few donors. Germline V gene sequence: CDR1 SGHAT, CDR2 FQNNGV. The CDR3 sequence is 17 residues long. V lost 5 bases and J lost 4, with 24 bases in between. TCRdb's copy holds only in-frame clones and misses some; the assay was immunoSEQ multiplex PCR. The sample gives around 78,000 clones, around 94% of which show up once; 0.2% to 0.3% is in the top ten. The rearrangement joins TRBV11-2 to TRBJ2-7; the D gene is possibly TRBD2 (6 bases). Sample: T cells isolated from PBMCs. This TCR was sampled from a human donor in good health. CDR3 bases: TGTGCCAGCAGCAGATACACGATTAGCGGACCCCTTTACGAGCAGTACTTC. Translation gives CASSRYTISGPLYEQYF. The whole variable domain, remainder taken from reference TRBV11-2 and TRBJ2-7, is EAGVAQSPRYKIIEKRQSVAFWCNPISGHATLYWYQQILGQGPKLLIQFQNNGVVDDSQLPKDRFSAERLKGVDSTLKIQPAKLEDSAVYLCASSRYTISGPLYEQYFGPGTRLTVT.